The 21 T cell receptor beta chains below come from one sample, sequenced in a study of blood T cell repertoires in COVID-19 (dated by TCRdb to about 2020). Library preparation employed the immunoSEQ multiplex PCR assay. What TCRdb holds here is the immuneACCESS table cut down to in-frame rearrangements. Part of the clones is not present; checked against another copy, under half of the missing clones reflect an unresolved V gene, and the others are unexplained. The sample data list fewer than 300,000 clones, and around 89% of these were observed just once. The ten largest clones represent more than 0.95% of the sample. What was sequenced was PBMCs or T cells enriched from blood (not recorded which). These receptors came from a middle-aged woman with acute COVID-19.

V is TRBV11-3 and J is TRBJ1-3; 7 bases are a match to TRBD1. With 4 bases clipped from V and 1 base from J, the junction kept 1 base outside the gene matches. Germline V gene data show CDR1 as SGHNT and CDR2 as YENEEA. CDR3 size: 14 residues. In DNA form, the CDR3 reads TGTGCCAGCAGCTCGACAGGGTCTGGAAACACCATATATTTT. It encodes CASSSTGSGNTIYF.

The genes are TRBV18 and TRBJ2-3; D unclear. V lost 6 bases and J 2 bases, leaving 12 bases between the germline ends. The CDR3 runs to 14 residues. Per germline, CDR1 KGHSH and CDR2 LQKENI. The CDR3 region is CASSTPENTDTQYF. In DNA, the CDR3 is TGTGCCAGCTCCACCCCAGAAAACACAGATACGCAGTATTTT. Full variable domain (rest looked up from reference TRBV18 and TRBJ2-3): NAGVMQNPRHLVRRRGQEARLRCSPMKGHSHVYWYRQLPEEGLKFMVYLQKENIIDESGMPKERFSAEFPKEGPSILRIQQVVRGDSAAYFCASSTPENTDTQYFGPGTRLTVL.

CDR3 amino acids: CATSDPTGSGGTGELFF. The CDR3 DNA reads as TGTGCCACCAGTGACCCGACAGGGTCTGGGGGGACCGGGGAGCTGTTTTTT. The chain carries TRBV24-1 and TRBJ2-2, with D possibly being TRBD1 (7 bases). CDR3 length: 17 residues. Germline V gene data show CDR1 as KGHDR and CDR2 as SFDVKD. Trimming pared 4 bases from V and 5 bases from J, leaving 19 bases between.

The rearrangement links TRBV18 to TRBJ1-2; possible D gene TRBD1, 5 bases. Trimming removed 1 base from V and 4 bases from J, with 13 bases in between. Germline V gene data show CDR1 as KGHSH and CDR2 as LQKENI. The CDR3 totals 15 residues. The CDR3 DNA sequence: TGTGCCAGCTCACCACTTCTGACTCAGGGCTATGGCTACACCTTC. It translates to CASSPLLTQGYGYTF.

A few counts support this clone. The gene calls are TRBV5-1 and TRBJ2-7; D might be TRBD1 (5 bases). The V end was cut by 4 bases, the J end by 0 bases, with 17 bases between. From germline, CDR1 is SGHRS and CDR2 YFSETQ. The CDR3 is made up of 16 amino acids. The CDR3 sequence: CASSMDIPDLSYEQYF. For the CDR3, the DNA is TGCGCCAGCAGCATGGACATTCCCGATCTCTCCTACGAGCAGTACTTC.

The V and J genes are TRBV19 and TRBJ1-5, with 8 bases matching TRBD1. Trimming took 4 bases from V and 7 from J; bases not matched to a gene: 3. This CDR3 is 13 amino acids long. From germline, CDR1 is LNHDA and CDR2 SQIVND (reference sequence). The CDR3 nucleotides are TGTGCCAGTAGTAAGACAGGGGCCCAGCCCCAGCATTTT. It codes for CASSKTGAQPQHF.

V gene TRBV5-8 combines with J gene TRBJ1-1, with D maybe TRBD1 (5 bases). Trimming took off 5 bases at V and 3 bases at J, with 11 bases between the two ends. The CDR3 loop spans 13 amino acids. Per the germline V gene, CDR1 is SGHTS and CDR2 is YDEGEE. CDR3 DNA: TGTGCCAGCAGTTACAGGAGATACACTGAAGCTTTCTTT. This encodes CASSYRRYTEAFF.

V is TRBV20-1 and J is TRBJ1-1; maybe TRBD1 (6 bases). The CDR3 is 15 amino acids. The germline CDR1 and CDR2 sequences are DFQATT and SNEGSKA (reference sequence). Trimming took 3 bases from V and 0 from J, leaving 14 bases between them. The CDR3 spells CSASRGAWMNTEAFF. CDR3 DNA sequence: TGCAGTGCTAGTCGGGGGGCTTGGATGAACACTGAAGCTTTCTTT.

The chain couples TRBV28 to TRBJ1-5; the D gene is possibly TRBD1 (5 bases). Trimming left V 8 bases short and J 4 bases short, with 12 bases between. The CDR3 runs 13 residues. Germline V CDR1 and CDR2: MDHEN, SYDVKM. The CDR3 DNA reads as TGTGCCAGCGTGGTTGGGGGGAATCAGCCCCAGCATTTT. This gives the protein CASVVGGNQPQHF.

This clone has more than one count but fewer than ten. This rearrangement joins TRBV2 to TRBJ2-3; D not resolved. Germline values: CDR1 SNHLY, CDR2 FYNNEI. CDR3 length: 14 residues. V shed 6 bases and J shed 7 bases, with 17 bases lying between them. The CDR3: CASSLSRVENTQYF. CDR3 DNA sequence: TGTGCCAGCAGCCTATCCCGAGTAGAGAATACGCAGTATTTT.

This chain joins TRBV4-2 and TRBJ2-3, with 11 bases matching TRBD2. Germline CDR1 and CDR2: LGHNA and YNFKEQ. V was pared by 4 bases and J by 1 base, with 10 bases of the junction left unmatched. This CDR3 comprises 18 residues. Written as DNA, the CDR3 is TGTGCCAGCAGCCGCCGGGTAGCGGGGGGGGGTGGCACAGATACGCAGTATTTT. Its protein product is CASSRRVAGGGGTDTQYF.

This chain joins TRBV27 and TRBJ2-1; 14 positions agree with TRBD2. V lost 10 bases and J lost 6; bases outside the gene matches: 8. The CDR3 is 15 amino acids. Germline V gene sequence: CDR1 MNHEY, CDR2 SMNVEV (reference sequence). In DNA form, the CDR3 reads TGTGCCACTAGACTAGCGGGAGGGCCTGGCAATGAGCAGTTCTTC. Translated, it gives CATRLAGGPGNEQFF.

For this clone: The same CDR3 can be traced to other DNA sequences in this sample. The chain joins TRBV12-2 to TRBJ1-2; TRBD1 is the table's D call, not checked against the DNA. TRBV12-2 is listed as a pseudogene. CDR3 length equals 17 residues. This chain's CDR3 is CASRSPPGTGGSVGYTF. The CDR3 DNA sequence: TGTGCAAGTCGCTCCCCCCCGGGGACAGGGGGAAGTGTTGGCTACACCTTC.

The rearrangement uses TRBV9 and TRBJ1-6; no reliable D call. This CDR3 has 15 residues. V gave up 6 bases and J gave up 7 bases, with 17 bases separating them. Germline CDR1 reads SGDLS; CDR2 reads YYNGEE. In DNA, the CDR3 is TGTGCCAGCACTCCTTCAGACGGAGCAAATTCACCCCTCCACTTT. Its protein product is CASTPSDGANSPLHF.

The gene calls are TRBV5-8 and TRBJ2-1; TRBD1 matches 7 bases. Trimming cost V 0 bases and J 5 bases; bases outside gene matches: 5. This CDR3 has 15 residues. CDR1 is SGHTS, CDR2 YDEGEE, per germline. CDR3 in DNA: TGTGCCAGCAGCTTGGGACAGGGTCTCCACAATGAGCAGTTCTTC. Translating it yields CASSLGQGLHNEQFF.

J is TRBJ2-1 and V is TRBV18, with TRBD2 matching 11 bases. V trimming: 3 bases; J trimming: 8 bases; junction bases outside the gene matches: 6. The length of the CDR3 is 15 residues. Germline V lookup: CDR1 KGHSH, CDR2 LQKENI. The CDR3 protein is CASSPMTSGVDEQFF. The DNA for the CDR3 is TGTGCCAGCTCACCGATGACTAGCGGGGTAGATGAGCAGTTCTTC.

The rearrangement joins TRBV6-6 to TRBJ2-6; D unresolved. Germline lookup yields CDR1 MNHNY and CDR2 SVGAGI (reference sequence). The V end lost 7 bases, the J end lost 0 bases, and 7 bases lay between the germline ends. The CDR3 loop spans 14 amino acids. The CDR3 protein is CASIKSSGANVLTF. The CDR3 DNA sequence: TGTGCCAGCATTAAGAGCTCTGGGGCCAACGTCCTGACTTTC.

The chain is built from TRBV7-9 and TRBJ2-5; D perhaps matches TRBD2 (5 bases). Trimming removed 1 base from V and 4 bases from J, with 13 bases in between. The CDR3 is made up of 15 amino acids. Germline V gene sequence: CDR1 SEHNR, CDR2 FQNEAQ (reference sequence). Here the CDR3 reads CASSLGSRGGETQYF. The CDR3 nucleotides are TGTGCCAGCAGCTTAGGCAGCAGAGGAGGAGAGACCCAGTACTTC.

V is TRBV11-3 and J is TRBJ1-1; D is perhaps TRBD1 (5 bases). CDR3 length: 11 amino acids. Germline CDR1 reads SGHNT; CDR2 reads YENEEA. Trimming took 2 bases from V and 12 from J, leaving 10 bases between them. Here the CDR3 DNA reads TGTGCCAGCAGCTTATCCAGGGCACCTTTCTTT. It translates to CASSLSRAPFF.

The chain recombines TRBV28 with TRBJ1-4; the D is unclear. The CDR3 extends over 11 amino acids. V lost 6 bases and J lost 4, with 3 bases in between. In germline, CDR1 is MDHEN, CDR2 SYDVKM. The CDR3 loop reads CASSGNEKLFF. Written as DNA, the CDR3 is TGTGCCAGCAGCGGTAATGAAAAACTGTTTTTT. Drawing the rest from reference TRBV28 and TRBJ1-4, the complete variable domain is DVKVTQSSRYLVKRTGEKVFLECVQDMDHENMFWYRQDPGLGLRLIYFSYDVKMKEKGDIPEGYSVSREKKERFSLILESASTNQTSMYLCASSGNEKLFFGSGTQLSVL.

This chain joins TRBV7-9 and TRBJ1-2; D remains ambiguous. Trimming stripped 1 base from V and 2 bases from J, with 11 bases between. Germline-derived CDR1 and CDR2 are SEHNR and FQNEAQ (reference sequence). The CDR3 sequence is 15 residues long. CDR3 in DNA: TGTGCCAGCAGCTTAGACTTCCCGAAAAACTATGGCTACACCTTC. It specifies CASSLDFPKNYGYTF.